The source of this T cell receptor beta chain is a study of blood T cell repertoires in COVID-19. Libraries were prepared by immunoSEQ multiplex PCR; TCRdb keeps only in-frame clonotypes and omits some of them. The sample lists some 220,000 clones, roughly 80% seen once, with 4.5% to 5.5% in the top ten. CDR1 and CDR2 (germline): KGHSH, LQKENI. The CDR3 spans 13 residues. Losses at the gene ends were 4 bases for V and 10 bases for J; bases not matched to a gene: 7. Followed over time, Seattle patients had been enrolled while infection was active. The sample was peripheral blood. The V call is TRBV18, the J call TRBJ2-3; 8 bases align to TRBD2. The source of this sequence is a woman aged 70-85 years with COVID-19, enrolled during active disease. CDR3 protein: CASSLERESAQYF. The CDR3 DNA reads TGTGCCAGCTCACTGGAGCGGGAGTCGGCGCAGTATTTT. The whole variable domain, remainder taken from reference TRBV18 and TRBJ2-3, is NAGVMQNPRHLVRRRGQEARLRCSPMKGHSHVYWYRQLPEEGLKFMVYLQKENIIDESGMPKERFSAEFPKEGPSILRIQQVVRGDSAAYFCASSLERESAQYFGPGTRLTVL.